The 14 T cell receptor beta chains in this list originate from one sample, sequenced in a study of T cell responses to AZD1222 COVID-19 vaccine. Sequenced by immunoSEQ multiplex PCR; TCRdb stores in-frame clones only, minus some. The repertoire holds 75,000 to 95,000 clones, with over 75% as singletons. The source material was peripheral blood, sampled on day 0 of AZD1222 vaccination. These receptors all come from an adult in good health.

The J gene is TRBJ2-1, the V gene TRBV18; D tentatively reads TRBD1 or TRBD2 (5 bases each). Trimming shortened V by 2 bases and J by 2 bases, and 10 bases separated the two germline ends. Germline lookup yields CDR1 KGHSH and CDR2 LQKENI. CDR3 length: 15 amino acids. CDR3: CASSPGTLTYNEQFF. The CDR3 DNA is TGTGCCAGCTCACCAGGGACCCTTACCTACAATGAGCAGTTCTTC.

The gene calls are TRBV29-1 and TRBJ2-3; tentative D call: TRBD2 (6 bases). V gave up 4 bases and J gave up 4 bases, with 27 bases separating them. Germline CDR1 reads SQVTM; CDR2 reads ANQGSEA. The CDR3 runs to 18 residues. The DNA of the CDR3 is TGCAGCGTTGGTGGACCGGGGGATGCCCGCCTAAGGGCAGATACGCAGTATTTT. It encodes CSVGGPGDARLRADTQYF.

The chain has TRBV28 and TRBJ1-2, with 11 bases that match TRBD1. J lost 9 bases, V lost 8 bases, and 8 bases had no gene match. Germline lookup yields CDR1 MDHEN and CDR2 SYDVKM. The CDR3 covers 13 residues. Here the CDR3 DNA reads TGTGCCAGCCACACCGGACAGGGGGCTCGCTACACCTTC. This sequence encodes CASHTGQGARYTF.

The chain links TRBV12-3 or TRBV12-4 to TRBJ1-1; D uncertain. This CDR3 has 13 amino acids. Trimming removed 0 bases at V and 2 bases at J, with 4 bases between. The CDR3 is CASSLAPNTEAFF. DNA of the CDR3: TGTGCCAGCAGTTTAGCCCCTAACACTGAAGCTTTCTTT.

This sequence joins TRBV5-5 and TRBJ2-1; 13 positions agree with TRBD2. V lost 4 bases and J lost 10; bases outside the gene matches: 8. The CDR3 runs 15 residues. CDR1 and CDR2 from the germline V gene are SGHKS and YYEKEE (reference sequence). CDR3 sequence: CASSPRLAGGEEQFF. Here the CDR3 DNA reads TGTGCCAGCAGCCCGAGACTAGCGGGAGGAGAAGAGCAGTTCTTC.

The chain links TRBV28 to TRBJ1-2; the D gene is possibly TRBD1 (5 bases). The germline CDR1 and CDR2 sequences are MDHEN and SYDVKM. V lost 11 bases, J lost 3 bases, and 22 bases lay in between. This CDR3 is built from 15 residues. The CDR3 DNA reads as TGTGCCTGCGGTTCTACAACGGGACCGTACTATGGCTACACCTTC. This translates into CACGSTTGPYYGYTF.

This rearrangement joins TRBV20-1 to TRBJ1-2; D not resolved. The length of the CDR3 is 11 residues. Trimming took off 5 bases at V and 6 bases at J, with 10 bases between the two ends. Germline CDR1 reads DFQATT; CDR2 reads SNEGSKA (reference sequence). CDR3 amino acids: CSAQRQDGYTF. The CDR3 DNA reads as TGCAGTGCTCAGCGGCAGGATGGCTACACCTTC.

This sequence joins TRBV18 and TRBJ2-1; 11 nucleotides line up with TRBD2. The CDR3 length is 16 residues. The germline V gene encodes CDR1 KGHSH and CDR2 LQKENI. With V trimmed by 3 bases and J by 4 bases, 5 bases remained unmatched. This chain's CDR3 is CASSPQGLAGYNEQFF. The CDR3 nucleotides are TGTGCCAGCTCACCCCAAGGACTAGCGGGTTACAATGAGCAGTTCTTC.

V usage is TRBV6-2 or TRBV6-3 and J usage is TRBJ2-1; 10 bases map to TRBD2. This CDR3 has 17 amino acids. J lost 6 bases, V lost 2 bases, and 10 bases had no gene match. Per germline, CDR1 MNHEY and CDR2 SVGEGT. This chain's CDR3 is CASSYRGNSGRPNEQFF. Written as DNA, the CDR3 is TGTGCCAGCAGTTACCGAGGGAATAGCGGGAGGCCCAATGAGCAGTTCTTC.

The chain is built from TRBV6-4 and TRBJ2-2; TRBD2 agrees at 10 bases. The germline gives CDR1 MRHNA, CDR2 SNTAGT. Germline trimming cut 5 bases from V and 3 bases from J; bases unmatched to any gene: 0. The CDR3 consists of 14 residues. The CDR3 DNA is TGTGCCAGCAGTAGCGGGGGGGACACCGGGGAGCTGTTTTTT. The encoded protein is CASSSGGDTGELFF.

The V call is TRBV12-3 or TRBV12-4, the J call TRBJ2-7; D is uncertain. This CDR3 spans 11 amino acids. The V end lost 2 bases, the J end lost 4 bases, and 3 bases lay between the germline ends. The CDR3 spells CASSLTYEQYF. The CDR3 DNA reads TGTGCCAGCAGTTTAACGTACGAGCAGTACTTC.

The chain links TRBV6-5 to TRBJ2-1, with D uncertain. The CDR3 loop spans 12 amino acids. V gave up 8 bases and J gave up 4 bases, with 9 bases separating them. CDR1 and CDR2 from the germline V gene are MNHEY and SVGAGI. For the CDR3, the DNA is TGTGCCAGCGGATCTAGGTACAATGAGCAGTTCTTC. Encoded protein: CASGSRYNEQFF.

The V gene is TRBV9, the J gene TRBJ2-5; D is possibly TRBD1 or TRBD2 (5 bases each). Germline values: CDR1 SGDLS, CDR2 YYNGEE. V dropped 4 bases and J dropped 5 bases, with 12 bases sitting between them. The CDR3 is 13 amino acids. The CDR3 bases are TGTGCCAGCAGCTCCCCGGGGCGGGAGACCCAGTACTTC. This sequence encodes CASSSPGRETQYF.

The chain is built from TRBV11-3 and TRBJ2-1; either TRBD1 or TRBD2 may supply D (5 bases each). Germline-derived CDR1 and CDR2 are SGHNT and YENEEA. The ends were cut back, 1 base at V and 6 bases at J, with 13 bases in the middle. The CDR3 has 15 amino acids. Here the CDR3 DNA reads TGTGCCAGCAGCTTAGGGGGGAGCTTGCCCAATGAGCAGTTCTTC. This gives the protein CASSLGGSLPNEQFF.